This TCR beta chain was found in a study of blood T cell repertoires in COVID-19. Study details: The origin of the acute and convalescent COVID-19 samples was the United States, Italy and Spain. PBMCs, B-cell-depleted T cells, or T cells were the source of the cDNA or gDNA that made up the material.

Germline assignment: CDR1 SGHRS and CDR2 YFSETQ. The trim removed 7 bases at V and 7 bases at J, leaving 9 bases unmatched. CDR3 length: 14 residues. As handled by the study authors: It was from reference gene primer amplification that nucleated cell counts were estimated. The data were produced by immunoSEQ multiplex PCR, yet TCRdb's version contains in-frame clones alone and is incomplete. V, J and clone size derive from that table, while D and trimming were established from the DNA sequence. The sample includes 90,000 to 150,000 clones, approximately 90% of them seen just once. This receptor was taken from a woman aged 45-65 years with acute or convalescent COVID-19. The specimen was peripheral blood. This chain links TRBV5-1 with TRBJ2-2; 8 bases match TRBD2. The CDR3 bases are TGCGCCAGCTCTGGGACTAGGATGAACGGGGAGCTGTTTTTT. Translating gives CASSGTRMNGELFF.